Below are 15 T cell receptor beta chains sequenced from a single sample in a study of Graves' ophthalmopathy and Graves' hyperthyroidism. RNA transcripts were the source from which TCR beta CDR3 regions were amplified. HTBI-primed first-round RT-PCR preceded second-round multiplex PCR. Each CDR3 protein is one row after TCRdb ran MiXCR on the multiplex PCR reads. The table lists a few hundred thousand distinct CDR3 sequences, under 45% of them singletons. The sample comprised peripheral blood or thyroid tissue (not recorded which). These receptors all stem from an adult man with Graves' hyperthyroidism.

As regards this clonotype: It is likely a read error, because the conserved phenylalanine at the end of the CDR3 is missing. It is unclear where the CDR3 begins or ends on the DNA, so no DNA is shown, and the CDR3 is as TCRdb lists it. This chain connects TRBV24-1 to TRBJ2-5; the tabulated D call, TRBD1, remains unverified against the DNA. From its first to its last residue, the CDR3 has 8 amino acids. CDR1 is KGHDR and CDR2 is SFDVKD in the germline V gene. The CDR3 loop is CATSDSGQ.

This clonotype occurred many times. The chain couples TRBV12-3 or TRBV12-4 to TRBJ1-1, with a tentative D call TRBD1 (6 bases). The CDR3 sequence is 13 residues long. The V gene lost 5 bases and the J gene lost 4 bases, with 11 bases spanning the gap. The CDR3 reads CASSRTGPTEAFF. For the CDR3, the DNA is TGTGCCAGCAGTCGAACAGGGCCCACTGAAGCTTTCTTT.

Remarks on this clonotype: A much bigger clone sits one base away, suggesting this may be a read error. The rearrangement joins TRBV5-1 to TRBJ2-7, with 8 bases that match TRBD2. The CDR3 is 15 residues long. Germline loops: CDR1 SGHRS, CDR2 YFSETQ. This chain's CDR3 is CASSLTRLAQYEQYF. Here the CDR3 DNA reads TGTGCCAGCAGCTTGACGAGACTAGCGCAATACGAGCAGTACTTC.

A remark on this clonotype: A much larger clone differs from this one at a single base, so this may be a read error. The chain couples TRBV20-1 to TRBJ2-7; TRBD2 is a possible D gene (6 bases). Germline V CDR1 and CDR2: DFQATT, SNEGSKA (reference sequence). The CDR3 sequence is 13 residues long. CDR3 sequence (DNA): TGCAGTGCTGAGCCGGGAGAAAAATACGGGCAGTACTTC. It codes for CSAEPGEKYGQYF.

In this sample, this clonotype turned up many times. This CDR3 is CSVGTGNEQYF. In DNA form, the CDR3 reads TGCAGCGTAGGGACAGGTAACGAGCAGTACTTC. The rearrangement links TRBV29-1 to TRBJ2-7; 8 nucleotides align to TRBD1. V shed 6 bases, J shed 5 bases, and the junction held 3 bases outside the gene matches. Germline V lookup: CDR1 SQVTM, CDR2 ANQGSEA. The CDR3 length is 11 residues.

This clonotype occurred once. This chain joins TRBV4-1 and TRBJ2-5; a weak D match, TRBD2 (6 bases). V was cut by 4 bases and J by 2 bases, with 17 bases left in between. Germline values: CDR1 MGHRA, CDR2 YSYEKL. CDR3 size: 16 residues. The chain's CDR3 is CASSRREEGFQETQYF. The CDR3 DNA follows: TGCGCCAGCAGCCGAAGAGAGGAGGGCTTTCAAGAGACCCAGTACTTC.

CDR3 sequence (DNA): TGTGCCAGCTCACTCTTGGGACAGCGCCTGGACGAGCAGTACTTC. Protein: CASSLLGQRLDEQYF. The chain carries TRBV7-3 and TRBJ2-7; 7 bases line up with TRBD1. This CDR3 comprises 15 residues. Germline CDR1 reads SGHTA; CDR2 reads FQGTGA. V trimming: 8 bases; J trimming: 5 bases; junction bases outside the gene matches: 15.

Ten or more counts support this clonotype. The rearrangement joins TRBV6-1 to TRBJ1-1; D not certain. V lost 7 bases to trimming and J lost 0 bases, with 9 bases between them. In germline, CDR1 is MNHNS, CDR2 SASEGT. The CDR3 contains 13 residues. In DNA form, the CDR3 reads TGTGCCAGCAAGGATAGGGTGAACACTGAAGCTTTCTTT. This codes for CASKDRVNTEAFF.

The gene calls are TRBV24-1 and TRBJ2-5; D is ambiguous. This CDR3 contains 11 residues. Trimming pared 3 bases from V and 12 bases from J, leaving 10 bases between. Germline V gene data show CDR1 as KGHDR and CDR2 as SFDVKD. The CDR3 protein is CATSDRSSKYF. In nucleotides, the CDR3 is TGTGCCACCAGTGATCGATCAAGCAAGTACTTC.

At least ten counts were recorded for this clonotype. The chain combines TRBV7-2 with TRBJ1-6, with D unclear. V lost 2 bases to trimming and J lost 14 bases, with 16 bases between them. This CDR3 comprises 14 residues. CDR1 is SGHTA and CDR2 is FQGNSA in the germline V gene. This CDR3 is CASSLLSGGRALHF. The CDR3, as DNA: TGTGCCAGCAGCTTACTTTCAGGAGGGAGGGCCCTCCACTTT.

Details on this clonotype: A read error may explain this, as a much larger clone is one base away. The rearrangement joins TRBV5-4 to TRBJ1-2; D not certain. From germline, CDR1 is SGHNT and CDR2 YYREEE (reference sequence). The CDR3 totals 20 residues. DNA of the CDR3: TGTGCCAGCAGCCCCCAATCGTCGGTGACAACCGGGAGGAAACACTATGGCAACACCTTC. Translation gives CASSPQSSVTTGRKHYGNTF.

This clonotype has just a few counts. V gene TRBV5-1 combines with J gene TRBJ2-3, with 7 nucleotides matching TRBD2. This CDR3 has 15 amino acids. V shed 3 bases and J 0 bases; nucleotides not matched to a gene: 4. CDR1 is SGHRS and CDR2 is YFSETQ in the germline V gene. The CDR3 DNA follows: TGCGCCAGCAGCTCAAGCGGGGCTAGCACAGATACGCAGTATTTT. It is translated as CASSSSGASTDTQYF.

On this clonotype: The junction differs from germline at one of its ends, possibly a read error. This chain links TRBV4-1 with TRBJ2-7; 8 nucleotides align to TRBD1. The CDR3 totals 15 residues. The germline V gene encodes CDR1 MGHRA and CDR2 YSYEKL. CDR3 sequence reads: CASSDPGQGDYEQYF. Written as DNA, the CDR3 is TGTGCCAGCAGTGACCCAGGACAGGGCGACTACGAGCAGTACTTC.

The CDR3 coding sequence is TGTGCCAGCAGTGAAGCGTCTAGCTTCGGGGATGAGCAGTTCTTC. Translated: CASSEASSFGDEQFF. The chain carries TRBV2 and TRBJ2-1; D possibly corresponds to TRBD2 (5 bases). CDR1 SNHLY and CDR2 FYNNEI come from the germline V gene. V lost 0 bases, J lost 8 bases, and 14 bases lay in between. There are 15 residues in the CDR3.

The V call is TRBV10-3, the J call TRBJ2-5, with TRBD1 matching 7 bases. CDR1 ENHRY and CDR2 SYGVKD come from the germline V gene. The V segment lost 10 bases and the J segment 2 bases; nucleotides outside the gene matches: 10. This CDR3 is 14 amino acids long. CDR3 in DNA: TGTGCCAGCTCGACAGGGTGGGGACAAGAGACCCAGTACTTC. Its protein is CASSTGWGQETQYF.